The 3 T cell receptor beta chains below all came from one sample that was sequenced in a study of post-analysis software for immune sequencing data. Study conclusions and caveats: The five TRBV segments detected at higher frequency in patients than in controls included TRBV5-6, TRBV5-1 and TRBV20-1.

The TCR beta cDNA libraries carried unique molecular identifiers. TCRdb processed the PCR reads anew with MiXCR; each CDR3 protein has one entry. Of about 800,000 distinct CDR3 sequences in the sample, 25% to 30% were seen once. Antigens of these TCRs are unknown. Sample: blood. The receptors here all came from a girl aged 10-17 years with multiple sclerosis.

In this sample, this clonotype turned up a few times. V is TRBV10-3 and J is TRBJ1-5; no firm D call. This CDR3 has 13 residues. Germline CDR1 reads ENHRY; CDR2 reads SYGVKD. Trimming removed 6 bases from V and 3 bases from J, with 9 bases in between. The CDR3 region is CAIRDTDNQPQHF. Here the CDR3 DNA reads TGTGCCATCAGAGACACCGACAATCAGCCCCAGCATTTT.

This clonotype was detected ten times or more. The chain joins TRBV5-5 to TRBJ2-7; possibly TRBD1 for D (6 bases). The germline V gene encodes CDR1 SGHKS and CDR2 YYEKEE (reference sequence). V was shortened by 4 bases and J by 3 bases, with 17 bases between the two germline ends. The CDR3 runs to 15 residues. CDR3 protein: CASSRNPQGLYEQYF. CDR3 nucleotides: TGTGCCAGCAGCCGGAACCCTCAGGGGCTCTACGAGCAGTACTTC.

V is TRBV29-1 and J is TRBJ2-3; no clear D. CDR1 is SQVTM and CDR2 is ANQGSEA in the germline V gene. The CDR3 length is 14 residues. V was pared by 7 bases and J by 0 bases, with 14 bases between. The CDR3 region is CSALGTASTDTQYF. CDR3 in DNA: TGCAGCGCCCTCGGAACCGCCAGCACAGATACGCAGTATTTT.